This is a list of T cell receptor beta chains from one sample in a study of cytomegalovirus exposure and HLA in healthy donors. Clones were sequenced by immunoSEQ multiplex PCR, and TCRdb holds only the in-frame ones, with some missing. The sample records some 90,000 clones, roughly 86% being singletons. Sequencing was carried out using PBMCs. Receptors originate from a human donor in good health. Each CDR3 is given with its conserved first and last residue. The D gene is left open where the match is weak. Not all rows give a size; the values are once, few, many and, for expanded clones, a class.

NA,TRBJ2-1,TRBV7-2,NA,CASSLDTLYEQFF,TGTGCCAGCAGCTTAGACACGTTGTATGAGCAGTTCTTC
TRBD2,TRBJ2-5,TRBV15,few,CATSRLAGETQYF,TGTGCCACCAGCAGGCTAGCGGGGGAGACCCAGTACTTC
NA,TRBJ1-5,TRBV28,NA,CASTQVGSNSNQPQHF,TGTGCCAGCACTCAAGTCGGGAGCAATAGCAATCAGCCCCAGCATTTT
TRBD1,TRBJ2-7,TRBV5-4,NA,CASSLGDRVSSYEQYF,TGTGCCAGCAGCTTGGGAGACAGGGTTAGCTCCTACGAGCAGTACTTC
NA,TRBJ1-1,TRBV27,NA,CASSPARLGEAFF,TGTGCCAGCAGCCCAGCCAGGTTGGGTGAAGCTTTCTTT
NA,TRBJ1-1,TRBV7-2,few,CASSSTGIGTEAFF,TGTGCCAGCAGCTCTACAGGGATCGGCACTGAAGCTTTCTTT
NA,TRBJ2-3,TRBV7-3,few,CASSSPGATDTQYF,TGTGCCAGCAGCTCCCCGGGAGCGACAGATACGCAGTATTTT
TRBD1,TRBJ1-3,TRBV28,NA,CASSDRGPGNTIYF,TGTGCCAGCAGTGACAGGGGGCCTGGAAACACCATATATTTT
TRBD1,TRBJ2-5,TRBV19,NA,CASSIFGTEETQYF,TGTGCCAGTAGTATATTCGGGACAGAAGAGACCCAGTACTTC
TRBD2,TRBJ2-7,TRBV6-1,few,CASRGLAGVGEQYF,TGTGCCAGCAGGGGACTAGCGGGAGTAGGCGAGCAGTACTTC
NA,TRBJ1-6,TRBV6-5,NA,CASSYSSSSYNSPLHF,TGTGCCAGCAGTTACTCGAGTAGCTCCTATAATTCACCCCTCCACTTT
NA,TRBJ1-6,TRBV7-2,few,CASRITGIRSPLHF,TGTGCCAGCAGAATTACAGGGATTAGATCACCCCTCCACTTT
NA,TRBJ2-7,TRBV6-5,NA,CASSWSGQYEQYF,TGTGCCAGCAGTTGGTCAGGGCAATACGAGCAGTACTTC
TRBD1,TRBJ2-3,TRBV18,NA,CASSPGQGARGTDTQYF,TGTGCCAGCTCCCCGGGACAGGGGGCGCGGGGCACAGATACGCAGTATTTT
TRBD2,TRBJ2-7,TRBV27,NA,CASSLNSGGASEQYF,TGTGCCAGCAGTTTGAATAGCGGGGGGGCCTCCGAGCAGTACTTC